This is a list of T cell receptor beta chains from one sample in a study of blood T cell repertoires in COVID-19. TCRdb keeps only in-frame clones here, not all; method: immunoSEQ multiplex PCR. The sample yields about 120,000 clones, under 90% seen once. The specimen sequenced was peripheral blood. These receptors were collected from a man aged 60 to 69 with acute or convalescent COVID-19. Both conserved end residues are part of each CDR3. A D gene is named only where the DNA matches it firmly. A clone size is listed for some rows: how often the clone was seen (once, few, many), or a class if it is expanded.

>TRBJ2-5|TRBV5-1|-|-
TGCGCCAGCACCTACCAAGAGACCCAGTACTTC
CASTYQETQYF
>TRBJ1-1|TRBV6-5|-|-
TGTGCCAGCCCCCCGGACAGCCACACTGAAGCTTTCTTT
CASPPDSHTEAFF
>TRBJ1-2|TRBV28|-|-
TGTGCCAGCAGTTTAGTCGGGGTGAACTATGGCTACACCTTC
CASSLVGVNYGYTF
>TRBJ1-5|TRBV10-1|-|-
TGCGCCAGCAGCGCGGGAGGGGGGGGCAATCAGCCCCAGCATTTT
CASSAGGGGNQPQHF
>TRBJ2-1|TRBV11-2|-|TRBD2
TGTGCCAGCAGCTCCAGGACTAGCGGGCCTCAGGCGTTCTACAATGAGCAGTTCTTC
CASSSRTSGPQAFYNEQFF
>TRBJ2-3|TRBV9|-|-
TGTGCCAGCAGTTTCCACCAGGGGCGAGGGACAGATACGCAGTATTTT
CASSFHQGRGTDTQYF
>TRBJ2-5|TRBV27|-|TRBD2
TGTGCCAGCCGACCCTTGATGGGCGGGGGGGGAGAGACCCAGTACTTC
CASRPLMGGGGETQYF
>TRBJ1-1|TRBV27|-|TRBD1
TGTGCCAGCAATGGACAGGGACCGAACACTGAAGCTTTCTTT
CASNGQGPNTEAFF
>TRBJ1-1|TRBV12-3/TRBV12-4|-|-
TGTGCCAGCAACCTTCACGGGACTGAAGCTTTCTTT
CASNLHGTEAFF
>TRBJ2-7|TRBV20-1|-|TRBD1
TGCAGTGCTAGTCCAGGGGGCGTCTACGAGCAGTACTTC
CSASPGGVYEQYF
>TRBJ1-6|TRBV6-5|-|-
TGTGCCAGCAGCGGCAGGGGTCAGTCACCCCTCCACTTT
CASSGRGQSPLHF
>TRBJ2-2|TRBV7-2|-|TRBD2
TGTGCCAGCAGAGGGGGCCTAGCGGGAAACACCGGGGAGCTGTTTTTT
CASRGGLAGNTGELFF
>TRBJ2-1|TRBV11-2|-|TRBD2
TGTGCCAGCAGCTTAGACTTTAATCTAGCGGGAGGACTCAATGAGCAGTTCTTC
CASSLDFNLAGGLNEQFF
>TRBJ2-1|TRBV19|-|TRBD2
TGTGCCAGTAGCCCGATGATGATAGCGGGGGGCAAGGTTGAGCAGTTCTTC
CASSPMMIAGGKVEQFF
>TRBJ2-3|TRBV9|-|TRBD2
TGTGCCAGCAGCGTAGTCCCTCTTAGCGGGAGCACAGATACGCAGTATTTT
CASSVVPLSGSTDTQYF
>TRBJ1-1|TRBV6-6|-|-
TGTGCCAGCCGAAGGCAGGTGGGTTCGGAAACTGAAGCTTTCTTT
CASRRQVGSETEAFF
>TRBJ2-7|TRBV10-2|-|TRBD2
TGCGCCAGCACCTCGAGGGGGACTAGCGGGAGGGTCACCTACGAGCAGTACTTC
CASTSRGTSGRVTYEQYF
>TRBJ2-2|TRBV27|-|TRBD2
TGTGCCAGCAGACTTCTAGCGGGAGCCGGGGAGCTGTTTTTT
CASRLLAGAGELFF
>TRBJ2-2|TRBV7-3|many|TRBD2
TGTGCCAGCAGCCCGGAGCGGGGGAGGGAGCTGTTTTTT
CASSPERGRELFF
>TRBJ2-2|TRBV24-1|-|TRBD1
TGTGCCACCAGTGATTCAGGGACAGGGAAAGATGGGGAGCTGTTTTTT
CATSDSGTGKDGELFF
>TRBJ1-2|TRBV21-1|-|-
TGTGCCAGCAGCAATGAGGTGGGTAGCGGCTATGGCTACACCTTC
CASSNEVGSGYGYTF
>TRBJ2-5|TRBV28|-|-
TGTGCCAGCAGTTTATCGGCAGGGTTGCATAAGACCCAGTACTTC
CASSLSAGLHKTQYF
>TRBJ2-3|TRBV4-1|-|TRBD1
TGCGCCAGCAGCCAAGGTATGGGCAGGGGGACAGATACGCAGTATTTT
CASSQGMGRGTDTQYF
>TRBJ2-3|TRBV7-2|-|TRBD2
TGTGCCAGCAGCTCGTTAGCGGGAGCGACAGATACGCAGTATTTT
CASSSLAGATDTQYF
>TRBJ2-7|TRBV4-3|-|-
TGCGCCAGCAGCCAAGATGATTCAGGCACCTACGAGCAGTACTTC
CASSQDDSGTYEQYF
>TRBJ1-1|TRBV15|-|-
TGTGCCACCAGCAGAGCTAGGATGGCTGAAGCTTTCTTT
CATSRARMAEAFF
>TRBJ2-1|TRBV6-2/TRBV6-3|-|TRBD2
TGTGCCAGCAGTTTCCCCCGGCTAGCGGCGACAACTTATTCCTACAATGAGCAGTTCTTC
CASSFPRLAATTYSYNEQFF
>TRBJ1-6|TRBV19|once|-
TGTGCCAGTAGTATACCGAATTCACCCCTCCACTTT
CASSIPNSPLHF
>TRBJ2-7|TRBV5-6|-|TRBD1
TGTGCCAGCAGCTTGGGACAGGGCCCCGTAGGGCAGTACTTC
CASSLGQGPVGQYF
>TRBJ1-5|TRBV7-2|-|-
TGTGCCAGCAGCTTACAGGAAGGGAGCCAGCCCCAGCATTTT
CASSLQEGSQPQHF
>TRBJ1-1|TRBV19|-|-
TGTGCCAGTAGTCGGAGGGGTTACGACACTGAAGCTTTCTTT
CASSRRGYDTEAFF
>TRBJ1-5|TRBV6-1|-|TRBD1
TGTGCCAGCAGTGCCTACAGGGGGCTTGGCAATCAGCCCCAGCATTTT
CASSAYRGLGNQPQHF
>TRBJ2-7|TRBV28|-|-
TGTGCCAGCAGTTTAGGCGCGGAGGGGACCTACGAGCAGTACTTC
CASSLGAEGTYEQYF
>TRBJ2-3|TRBV5-1|-|TRBD1
TGCGCCAGCAGCTTGGGGACAGGGGGCATAGATACGCAGTATTTT
CASSLGTGGIDTQYF
>TRBJ2-3|TRBV19|-|TRBD1
TGTGCCAGTAGTATCGGGACAGGGGGCACAGATACGCAGTATTTT
CASSIGTGGTDTQYF
>TRBJ1-1|TRBV19|-|TRBD1
TGTGCCAGTAGTGACAGGGGCCTGGGGACTGAAGCTTTCTTT
CASSDRGLGTEAFF
>TRBJ2-1|TRBV29-1|-|TRBD2
TGCAGCGTGGGGACTAGCGGGAGCTACAATGAGCAGTTCTTC
CSVGTSGSYNEQFF
>TRBJ1-2|TRBV30|-|TRBD1
TGTGCCTGGAGTGTACAGGGACAGAGCGGCTACACCTTC
CAWSVQGQSGYTF
>TRBJ2-2|TRBV24-1|-|TRBD1
TGTGCCACCAGTGATTTGGACAGGGGTGGCGGGGAGCTGTTTTTT
CATSDLDRGGGELFF
>TRBJ1-1|TRBV3-1/TRBV3-2|-|-
TGTGCCAGCAGCCAATCGTCTACTGAAGCTTTCTTT
CASSQSSTEAFF
>TRBJ1-3|TRBV2|-|-
TGTGCCAGCAGTGTCCAGGGAAGTAACGGAAACACCATATATTTT
CASSVQGSNGNTIYF
>TRBJ2-7|TRBV5-1|few|-
TGCGCCAGCAGCCCGGACAGTTCCTACGAGCAGTACTTC
CASSPDSSYEQYF
>TRBJ1-4|TRBV25-1|-|TRBD1
TGTGCCAGCAGTGGCCCAGGGGGCGAGGGTGAAAAACTGTTTTTT
CASSGPGGEGEKLFF
>TRBJ1-1|TRBV3-1/TRBV3-2|-|-
TGTGCCAGCAGCCCAAATCAGGGATGGAACACTGAAGCTTTCTTT
CASSPNQGWNTEAFF
>TRBJ2-2|TRBV6-5|-|-
TGTGCCAGCTCGGTATCGGGGACCGGGGAGCTGTTTTTT
CASSVSGTGELFF
>TRBJ1-2|TRBV6-1|-|-
TGTGCCAGCAGTGAAGGGGGCAGCTCCTATGGCTACACCTTC
CASSEGGSSYGYTF
>TRBJ2-5|TRBV5-5|few|-
TGTGCCAGCAGCGGGATGCCGACAGAACAAGAGACCCAGTACTTC
CASSGMPTEQETQYF
>TRBJ1-5|TRBV5-1|-|-
TGCGCCAGTCGGGGGAGCGGCAATCAGCCCCAGCATTTT
CASRGSGNQPQHF
>TRBJ2-6|TRBV7-2|-|-
TGTGCCAGCAGCTTATCAGGTTCCGGGGCCAACGTCCTGACTTTC
CASSLSGSGANVLTF
>TRBJ2-1|TRBV28|-|-
TGTGCCAGCACCCCCGGGACTCTCTCCTACAATGAGCAGTTCTTC
CASTPGTLSYNEQFF
>TRBJ2-1|TRBV7-3|-|TRBD2
TGTGCCAGCTCCAAAGATGGTGCTAGCGGGGCGTGGGGGCAGTTCTTC
CASSKDGASGAWGQFF
>TRBJ1-3|TRBV14|-|TRBD1
TGTGCCAGCAGCCCACTAGGACAGGGAGAACGAAACACCATATATTTT
CASSPLGQGERNTIYF
>TRBJ2-5|TRBV3-1/TRBV3-2|-|TRBD2
TGTGCCAGCAGCCAAGGAGCGGGAGGCTGGGGGACCCAGTACTTC
CASSQGAGGWGTQYF
>TRBJ2-1|TRBV7-9|-|-
TGTGCCAGCAGCTCCCTAACTAGTGGCAATGAGCAGTTCTTC
CASSSLTSGNEQFF
>TRBJ2-7|TRBV18|-|-
TGTGCCAGCTCACTCGACAGGCCGAGCTCCTACGAGCAGTACTTC
CASSLDRPSSYEQYF
>TRBJ2-1|TRBV6-5|few|-
TGTGCCAGCAGTTACTCGACAGGTCTCTACAATGAGCAGTTCTTC
CASSYSTGLYNEQFF
>TRBJ2-2|TRBV2|-|-
TGTGCCAGCAGTGAAGGGCAGGGGAGAGGGGAGCTGTTTTTT
CASSEGQGRGELFF
>TRBJ2-1|TRBV4-1|-|TRBD2
TGCGCCAGCAGCCAAAAACTAGCGGGAGGGCCCTACAATGAGCAGTTCTTC
CASSQKLAGGPYNEQFF
>TRBJ1-5|TRBV19|few|-
TGTGCCAGCAAGTCGGGGGGAGGACAGCAGCCCCAGCATTTT
CASKSGGGQQPQHF
>TRBJ2-1|TRBV28|-|TRBD2
TGTGCCAGCAGTTCTAGCGGGAGCTACAATGAGCAGTTCTTC
CASSSSGSYNEQFF